This paragraph covers one T cell receptor (beta chain) sequence. The clone's antigen remains unknown. Base qualities are missing; no much larger clone stands one base away. This record comes from a study of cytomegalovirus exposure and HLA in healthy donors (dated by TCRdb to the late 2010s). In terms of the full investigation: In an earlier analysis of 550 to 750 of the donors, 250 to 350 Gb of sequence data and approximately 100 million unique TCR beta sequences from approximately 180 million T cells were reported. An early release covering more than 500 HLA-typed donors comprised approximately 290 gigabases of sequencing data and around 80 million unique TCR sequences. Of the 300 to 500 genotyped donors, approximately 81% were placed in the genetic ancestry cluster associated with self-reported Caucasian donors. The study was designed to test whether signatures of past pathogen exposure could be identified by cataloging public T cell receptors. The study profiled the T cell repertoires of about 720 subjects by immunosequencing and related them to cytomegalovirus serostatus. Along with the roughly 610-subject first cohort, a separate validation cohort of over a hundred different subjects was used. High-throughput TCR immunosequencing, statistical association of individual TCRs with disease status, and machine learning were combined to predict cytomegalovirus infection status. To study patterns of TCR occurrence, a later analysis re-analyzed previously published TCR beta repertoires from hundreds of donors and added high-resolution HLA genotyping. The later analysis used no new phenotypic data to find candidate immune exposures, relying instead on TCR beta sequences and their occurrence across donors. In an earlier analysis of about 590 of the donors, high-throughput TCR beta sequencing was used to judge whether each TCR beta V gene segment behaved as functional or pseudogenic. Donor age, sex, ethnicity and CMV serostatus were collected together with the repertoire data. Genome-wide SNP genotypes for about 65% of the 666 donors were used in a later genetic analysis, which treated that subset as a discovery cohort. Every repertoire in the discovery cohort had been generated on one and the same sequencing platform. HLA typing included class I and class II loci at four-digit resolution. Typing coverage varied by locus: roughly 620-640 donors for A, B, C, DRB1 and DQB1; roughly 510 for DQA1; about 590 for DPA1; fewer than 480 for DPB1. Several DR-DQ haplotypes were treated as single units for association and clustering because of strong linkage in the cohort. Among about 390 genotyped donors of the cohort, an average of roughly 240,000 unique TCR beta nucleotide sequences were sequenced per donor, 15% to 20% of them non-productive. Findings and caveats that apply to the study as a whole: According to a later analysis, most CMV-associated TCR beta chains appeared to be HLA-restricted, and the HLA associations seemed to be driven largely by CMV exposure. A total of fewer than 200 TCR beta chains were listed by the study as associated with cytomegalovirus. Across donors, most TCR sequences were observed very rarely, whereas some public TCRs were present in many individuals. A further reported finding was that TCR beta sequences accurately predicted the HLA-A and HLA-B alleles for most subjects in the first cohort. In an earlier analysis of some 640 of the donors, most TCR beta V segments were observed in productive rearrangements about 87% or about 30% of the time, broadly matching IMGT annotations. In a later analysis, 16,951 TCR beta sequences were associated with specific HLA alleles at a false discovery rate of 0.05. Compared with the roughly 710-donor mean, donors in an Asian-associated ancestry cluster had fewer N-insertions in productive TCRs, according to a later genetic analysis. CMV serostatus was the only immune exposure information available for the cohort. In a later analysis, HLA-associated TCR beta chains showed more clonal expansion and lower generation probabilities than non-associated chains that were equally common. In both the original and validation cohorts, the classifier was reported to diagnose cytomegalovirus status with high specificity and sensitivity. Over 15 rarely observed V segments, including chromosome 9 orphons, were excluded from the earlier analysis of some 590 of the donors because counts were too low. Linkage disequilibrium might explain the correlated functional status among segregating V segments, but an unknown experimental factor could not be ruled out. Several of the top co-occurrence clusters appeared to be linked to parvovirus B19, influenza, CMV and Epstein-Barr virus, according to a later analysis. The cohort was sequenced for TCR beta chains only, and without alpha or paired-chain data the features that could be detected were limited. According to the authors, the approach could potentially be generalized to other disease states and immunological phenotypes. Some IMGT-functional V segments, including TRBV6-2 and TRBV6-3, could not be distinguished by the 87-base-pair reads and were therefore excluded. When HLA alleles, especially DR and DQ, strongly co-occurred, TCR associations were difficult to assign to individual alleles. In vitro tests confirmed that three of the cytomegalovirus-associated TCR beta chains recognize cytomegalovirus antigens. A cluster of highly shared sequence variants was judged likely to be a technical artifact of the sequencing pipeline. In a later analysis, the rate of TCR association differed among HLA loci, with DRB1 alleles having the most associated TCRs and HLA-C alleles having the fewest. Because HLA typing was missing for some donors at each locus, association tests included only the typed subset. In a later genetic analysis, a missense DCLRE1C variant was associated with V-gene and J-gene trimming of TCR beta chains, and the association was replicated in an independent cohort. Sequencing depth was assumed to be roughly uniform across donors in the presence/absence analyses, though that assumption may not hold.

The cohort was made up of around 720 healthy bone marrow donors. Cohort members were all nominally healthy when sampled, although unrecorded immune exposures were likely present. The donor tested CMV seronegative, placing the donor among the 350 or so seronegative members of the cohort. A peripheral blood sample was provided by each donor, and peripheral blood mononuclear cells were used for TCR beta sequencing. The Qiagen DNeasy Blood Extraction Kit was used to extract genomic DNA from the blood cell samples. Library generation was performed with the immunoSEQ multiplex PCR assay. The multiplex PCR relied on a mix of 60 forward primers for TCR Vbeta segments and 13 reverse primers for TCR Jbeta segments. Amplification of the CDR3 region of rearranged TCR beta genes was performed with a multiplex PCR assay on genomic DNA. Amplified TCR beta libraries were sequenced as 87-base-pair reads on the Illumina HiSeq System. In the source study's methods: Across the 500 to 750 repertoires, a later analysis counted tens of millions of unique TCR beta chains, around 11 million of which were shared by at least two donors. To remove PCR and sequencing errors, raw reads were error-corrected and collapsed into unique sequences using a nearest-neighbor algorithm that merged closely related sequences. V, D and J gene segments were assigned by aligning CDR3 sequences to IMGT reference sequences. For a sequence to be retained, a match of at least six nucleotides was required to both a V gene segment and a J gene segment. A rearrangement counted as productive if the CDR3 had no stop codons and remained in frame with V and J, and every other rearrangement counted as non-productive. Following IMGT convention, CDR3 was defined as the stretch from the second conserved V-encoded cysteine to the conserved J-encoded phenylalanine. In an earlier analysis of some 550 of the donors, sequences lacking an unambiguous match to a single V gene segment were excluded. In an earlier analysis of 450 to 750 of the donors, a V segment was called functional when productive rearrangements were above 56.7%, and segregating when the standard deviation between donors exceeded 5%. A statistical classification framework was built to diagnose cytomegalovirus status from the catalog of TCR beta chain sequences. In a later analysis, TCR nucleotide sequences were compared against IMGT/GENE-DB human TR gene sequences so that V and J genes could be assigned. Using the TCRdist pipeline, a later analysis assigned CDR3 sequences along with most-parsimonious VDJ recombination scenarios. A later analysis defined each TCR beta chain by its CDR3 amino acid sequence plus V-gene family, and excluded reads lacking a unique V-gene family. As a way to deal with suspected cross-contamination and a sequencing artifact, a later analysis dropped approximately 590 nucleotide sequences that were highly shared and had low generation probability. In a later analysis, a clonal expansion index for each public chain was calculated from normalized within-repertoire ranks of inferred template counts. In a later analysis, generation probabilities were computed using a VDJ recombination model fitted to out-of-frame rearrangements, and the results were checked against IGoR. Hypergeometric tests were used in a later analysis to score TCR-TCR, TCR-HLA and TCR-CMV co-occurrence, with a repertoire-size bias correction applied to the TCR pairs. In a later analysis, false discovery rates were estimated by permuting HLA or CMV assignments 20 times. A later analysis grouped co-occurring TCRs with DBSCAN, adding TCRdist sequence similarity when clustering within HLA-allele-positive subsets. Repertoires with fewer than 30,000 or more than 120,000 public chains were left out of co-occurrence clustering, as were a handful of repertoires with anomalous nucleotide sharing. TCRdb re-hosts the immuneACCESS table, in-frame sequences only. Its copies lack some clones; in the studies checked, an unresolved V gene accounts for under half of them, and the cause for the rest is not known. V and J calls and clone size follow that table, whereas D and trimming were derived from the DNA. Counted in this sample were 99,000 or so clones; over 12% of them appeared once. Of the sample, over 0.8% is held by the ten largest clones.

The CDR3 measures 15 amino acids from cysteine to phenylalanine. Only the CDR3 part of the read is kept: 45 bases, read in frame from the first base. V is reduced by 1 base and J by 4 bases, leaving a spacing of 12 bases between them. The germline V gene encodes CDR1 MNHNS and CDR2 SASEGT. The chain was built from TRBV6-1 and TRBJ2-3; the D segment could be TRBD1, given 5 matching bases. This TCR derives from a female donor in good health and CMV-seronegative. Sequenced sample: PBMCs. The CDR3 reads as follows: CASSEDGASSDTQYF. The base sequence is TGTGCCAGCAGTGAAGATGGGGCGTCCTCAGATACGCAGTATTTT.